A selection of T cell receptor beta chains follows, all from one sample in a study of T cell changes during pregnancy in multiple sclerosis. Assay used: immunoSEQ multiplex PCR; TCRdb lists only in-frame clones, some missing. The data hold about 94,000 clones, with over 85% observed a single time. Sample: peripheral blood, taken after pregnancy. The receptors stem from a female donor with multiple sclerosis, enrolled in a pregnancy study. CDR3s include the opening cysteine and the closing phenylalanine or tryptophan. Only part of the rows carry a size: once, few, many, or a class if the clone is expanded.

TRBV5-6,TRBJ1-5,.,CASSFGVQGAMSNQPQHF
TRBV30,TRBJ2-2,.,CAWGQGAVTGELFF
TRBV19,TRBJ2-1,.,CASIPLGGNEQLF
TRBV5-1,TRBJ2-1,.,CASGTSGRDNEQFF
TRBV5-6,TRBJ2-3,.,CASSSGRAHRLTDTQYF
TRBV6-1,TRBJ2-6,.,CASSEARSGANVLTF
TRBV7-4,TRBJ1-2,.,CASTPRTEALGYYGYTF
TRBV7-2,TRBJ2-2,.,CASSGGGVPTGELFF
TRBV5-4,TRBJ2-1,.,CASKTKSANEQFF
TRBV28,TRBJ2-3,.,CASSSGGHPNTDTQYF
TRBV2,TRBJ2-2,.,CASSVGAPTTGELFF
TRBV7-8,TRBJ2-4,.,CASSLDRHNSKNIQYF
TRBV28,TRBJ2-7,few,CASSNRGHEQYF
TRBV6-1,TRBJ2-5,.,CASSEPGTGGETQYF
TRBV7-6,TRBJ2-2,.,CASSLINTGELFF
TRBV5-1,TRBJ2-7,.,CASSVGTGSYEQYF
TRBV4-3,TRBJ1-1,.,CASSRRTGGGGTEAFF
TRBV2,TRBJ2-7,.,CASSPLRGPGQDEGQYF
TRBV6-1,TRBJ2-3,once,CASSALAASTDTQYF
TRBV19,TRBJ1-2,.,CATNGGADRYGYTF
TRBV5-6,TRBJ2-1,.,CASRVLAGGENEQFF
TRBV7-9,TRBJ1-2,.,CASSLVDSYGYTF
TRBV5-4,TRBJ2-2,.,CASSLIGLGLNTGELFF
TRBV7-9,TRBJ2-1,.,CASHPGSSAYNEQFF
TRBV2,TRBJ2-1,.,CASSRDTRSGEQFF
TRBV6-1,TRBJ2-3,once,CASSALAGAIADTQYF
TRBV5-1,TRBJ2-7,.,CASSENEGTAFYEQYF
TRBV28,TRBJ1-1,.,CASSSGTGNTEAFF
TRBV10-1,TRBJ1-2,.,CASSTGTQVGYTF
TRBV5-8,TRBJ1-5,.,CASSLVQGLLSNQPQHF
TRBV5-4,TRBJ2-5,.,CASSLPQAGWETQYF
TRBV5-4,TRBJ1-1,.,CASSPPGWNTEAFF
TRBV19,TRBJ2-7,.,CASGAGWTGVDEQYF
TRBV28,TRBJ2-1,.,CASSPEAWAGGNNEQFF
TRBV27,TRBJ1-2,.,CASSTDSRGAVGYTF
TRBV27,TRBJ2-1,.,CASSLSGAPLQFF
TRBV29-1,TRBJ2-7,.,CSARSSGSYEQYF
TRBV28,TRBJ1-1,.,CASSLRLTGEAFF
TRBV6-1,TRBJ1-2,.,CASSEAKGHYGYTF
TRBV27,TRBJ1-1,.,CASSRSRASEAFF